The T cell receptor (beta chain) described here comes from a study of identifying expanded T cells in peripheral blood. Produced via immunoSEQ multiplex PCR; TCRdb's table is partial and in-frame only. In the table there are around 100,000 clones, over 70% of which are singletons. The CDR3 has 15 amino acids. Trimming took 4 bases from V and 4 from J; bases not matched to a gene: 5. Germline CDR1 is SGHNT and CDR2 is YYREEE (reference sequence). Specimen: blood. This TCR came from a person aged 18 to 70 in good health. This rearrangement joins TRBV5-4 to TRBJ2-1; TRBD2 matches at 10 bases. The CDR3 DNA reads as TGTGCCAGCAGCCTAGCGGGAGCGATTTACAATGAGCAGTTCTTC. Protein product: CASSLAGAIYNEQFF.